These 26 T cell receptor beta chains came from one sample sequenced in a study of human T cells and chemical hapten exposure. The sample's time point: patch test 2, 6 weeks after DPC sensitization. Sample treatment: therapeutic diphenylcyclopropenone sensitization with weekly scalp DPC. In TCRdb, the RACE reads were re-called with MiXCR into one record per CDR3 protein. The repertoire holds 100,000 or so distinct CDR3 sequences, 9.5% to 12% seen once, with over 2% in the top ten. Sequencing used whole blood, obtained in connection with sensitization to the hapten diphenylcyclopropenone (DPC). Every receptor here comes from a man aged 40-49 years with alopecia areata. Some clones in this sample may be carry-over from other donors' samples.

Ten or more counts support this clonotype. This sequence joins TRBV5-1 and TRBJ1-1; no firm D call. The germline V gene has CDR1 SGHRS and CDR2 YFSETQ. Deletions cut 0 bases from V and 4 bases from J, with 7 bases between. The CDR3 is 13 residues long. The CDR3 DNA is TGCGCCAGCAGCTTGGTTGTGGGCACTGAAGCTTTCTTT. Its translation is CASSLVVGTEAFF.

Ten or more counts support this clonotype. The chain employs TRBV9 and TRBJ1-1; no definite D call. Germline V gene sequence: CDR1 SGDLS, CDR2 YYNGEE. V dropped 0 bases and J dropped 2 bases, with 11 bases sitting between them. CDR3 length equals 15 residues. The CDR3 DNA sequence: TGTGCCAGCAGCGTAGACAGCCGGATCAACACTGAAGCTTTCTTT. Translation: CASSVDSRINTEAFF.

The V gene is TRBV6-2 or TRBV6-3, the J gene TRBJ2-1, with 10 bases that match TRBD2. Germline loops: CDR1 MNHEY, CDR2 SVGEGT. J was trimmed by 6 bases and V by 8 bases; bases with no gene match: 10. The CDR3 is 15 residues long. The chain's CDR3 is CASSPGTSVANEQFF. The CDR3 DNA is TGTGCCAGCTCGCCCGGGACTAGCGTCGCCAATGAGCAGTTCTTC.

The chain has TRBV7-2 and TRBJ2-3; D uncertain. The germline V and J ends were trimmed by 5 bases and 2 bases, with 11 bases remaining between them. Germline lookup yields CDR1 SGHTA and CDR2 FQGNSA. CDR3 length equals 14 residues. The CDR3 spells CASSRVGATDTQYF. CDR3 in DNA: TGTGCCAGCAGCCGAGTTGGTGCCACAGATACGCAGTATTTT.

The chain links TRBV11-2 to TRBJ2-7; 8 nucleotides line up with TRBD1. The germline gives CDR1 SGHAT, CDR2 FQNNGV. The CDR3 has 14 residues. Trimming cost V 1 base and J 2 bases; bases outside gene matches: 1. The CDR3 DNA follows: TGTGCCAGCAGCTTAGGGGACAGGACCTACGAGCAGTACGTC. Protein sequence: CASSLGDRTYEQYV.

There are a few counts of this clonotype. The rearrangement uses TRBV20-1 and TRBJ1-6; D is possibly TRBD1 (5 bases). CDR3 length: 15 amino acids. Germline CDR1 DFQATT, CDR2 SNEGSKA (reference sequence). Trimming stripped 3 bases from V and 11 bases from J, with 20 bases between. This CDR3 is CSASAHQGMSAPLHF. CDR3 nucleotide sequence: TGCAGTGCTAGCGCCCACCAGGGTATGAGTGCACCCCTCCACTTT.

This chain joins TRBV5-1 and TRBJ2-3, with 8 bases lining up with TRBD2. Looked up from germline, CDR1 is SGHRS and CDR2 is YFSETQ. With V trimmed by 4 bases and J by 1 base, 2 bases remained unmatched. This CDR3 has 14 residues. CDR3 coding DNA: TGCGCCAGCAGCCCAGCGGGAGGCACAGATACGCAGTATTTT. Amino acid sequence: CASSPAGGTDTQYF.

The chain recombines TRBV6-2 or TRBV6-3 with TRBJ2-7, with D hard to call. This CDR3 is 14 amino acids long. V lost 1 base and J 6 bases, leaving 13 bases between the germline ends. Per germline, CDR1 MNHEY and CDR2 SVGEGT. CDR3 nucleotide sequence: TGTGCCAGCAGTTACTATCTGGGAATTGCCGAGCAGTACTTC. It translates to CASSYYLGIAEQYF.

Only a few counts were recorded for this clonotype. The rearrangement uses TRBV9 and TRBJ1-1, with 10 bases that match TRBD1. Trimming at V came to 0 bases and at J to 10 bases, leaving 0 bases not matched to a gene. The germline gives CDR1 SGDLS, CDR2 YYNGEE. The CDR3 extends over 12 amino acids. The CDR3 region has the DNA TGTGCCAGCAGCGTAGGGACAGGGGGAGCTTTCTTT. Translated, it gives CASSVGTGGAFF.

This clonotype was found a few times. The gene calls are TRBV12-3 or TRBV12-4 and TRBJ2-7; 8 bases agree with TRBD2. The CDR3 is 14 amino acids. The junction had 2 bases not matched to a gene; V was cut back by 2 bases and J by 2 bases. DNA of the CDR3: TGTGCCAGCAGTTTACTAGCGGGCCCCTACGAGCAGTACTTC. Its protein product is CASSLLAGPYEQYF.

At least ten counts were recorded for this clonotype. The chain has TRBV7-9 and TRBJ1-1, with a weak D call TRBD1 (5 bases). The CDR3 is 18 residues long. The ends were cut back, 7 bases at V and 0 bases at J, with 24 bases in the middle. From germline, CDR1 is SEHNR and CDR2 FQNEAQ (reference sequence). DNA of the CDR3: TGTGCCAGCACCCAAGCTAGGAAGGGACGCGGGATGAACACTGAAGCTTTCTTT. Protein product: CASTQARKGRGMNTEAFF. Full variable domain (outside the CDR3, taken from reference TRBV7-9 and TRBJ1-1): DTGVSQNPRHKITKRGQNVTFRCDPISEHNRLYWYRQTLGQGPEFLTYFQNEAQLEKSRLLSDRFSAERPKGSFSTLEIQRTEQGDSAMYLCASTQARKGRGMNTEAFFGQGTRLTVV.

The J gene is TRBJ2-5, the V gene TRBV29-1; D remains unclear. V lost 4 bases to trimming and J lost 4 bases, with 10 bases between them. Germline CDR1 reads SQVTM; CDR2 reads ANQGSEA. CDR3 length: 12 amino acids. The CDR3 coding sequence is TGCAGCGTTGTAAAGGTCCGAGAGACCCAGTACTTC. Protein product: CSVVKVRETQYF.

The chain recombines TRBV11-1 with TRBJ2-7; TRBD1 or TRBD2 may be the D gene (5 bases each). CDR1 and CDR2 from the germline V gene are SGHAT and FQDESV (reference sequence). The CDR3 has 14 amino acids. V lost 1 base and J lost 7, with 14 bases in between. CDR3 DNA: TGTGCCAGCAGCTTAGGAAGGCGGGCAGGGGAGCAGTACTTC. It is translated as CASSLGRRAGEQYF.

The table lists this clonotype with a few counts. The V and J genes are TRBV27 and TRBJ2-3; weak D call: TRBD2 (5 bases). With 5 bases removed from V and 2 bases from J, the gap between germline ends came to 14 bases. The CDR3 is 15 residues long. Germline CDR1 is MNHEY and CDR2 is SMNVEV (reference sequence). CDR3: CASSLTWTATDTQYF. The CDR3 region has the DNA TGTGCCAGCAGTCTAACATGGACTGCCACAGATACGCAGTATTTT.

This clonotype was detected a few times. The rearrangement links TRBV6-2 or TRBV6-3 to TRBJ2-7; a possible D gene is TRBD2 (5 bases). CDR3 length: 12 amino acids. The germline V gene has CDR1 MNHEY and CDR2 SVGEGT. V lost 5 bases, J lost 3 bases, and 8 bases lay in between. The CDR3 DNA reads TGTGCCAGCAGTAAGGGAGTCTACGAGCAGTACTTC. Translating gives CASSKGVYEQYF.

This clonotype has a count of ten or more. The rearrangement links TRBV15 to TRBJ1-5; D unclear. The V gene's germline CDR1 is LNHNV and CDR2 YYDKDF (reference sequence). V gave up 8 bases and J gave up 2 bases, with 7 bases separating them. The CDR3 runs to 12 residues. Here the CDR3 DNA reads TGTGCCACCGGACTCCGCAATCAGCCCCAGCATTTT. Translated, it gives CATGLRNQPQHF.

In its sample, this clonotype was seen a few times. The chain couples TRBV10-3 to TRBJ1-6; a possible D gene is TRBD1 (5 bases). The CDR3 sequence is 13 residues long. Germline CDR1 ENHRY, CDR2 SYGVKD. V gave up 11 bases and J gave up 6 bases, with 14 bases separating them. Here the CDR3 reads CAVQGSINSPLHF. For the CDR3, the DNA is TGTGCCGTTCAGGGATCCATTAATTCACCCCTCCACTTT.

V gene TRBV14 combines with J gene TRBJ2-5; the match to TRBD1 covers 9 bases. CDR1 SGHDN and CDR2 FVKESK come from the germline V gene. J gave up 3 bases and V 2 bases, and 4 bases lay outside the gene matches. The CDR3 is 15 residues long. CDR3: CASSQRDRVKETQYF. CDR3 DNA: TGTGCCAGCAGCCAACGGGACAGGGTAAAAGAGACCCAGTACTTC.

This chain uses TRBV9 with TRBJ2-1; D ambiguous. Trimming removed 4 bases from V and 9 bases from J, with 17 bases in between. The germline CDR1 and CDR2 sequences are SGDLS and YYNGEE. CDR3 length equals 14 residues. The CDR3 DNA is TGTGCCAGCAGCCCCGGGTCTACCCTCGGTGAGCAGTTCTTC. Its protein product is CASSPGSTLGEQFF.

This clonotype was recorded at least ten times. The genes are TRBV5-6 and TRBJ2-2, with TRBD1 identical over 9 bases. From germline, CDR1 is SGHDT and CDR2 YYEEEE. The CDR3 extends over 14 amino acids. Trimming cost V 2 bases and J 6 bases; bases outside gene matches: 2. CDR3 in amino acids: CASSLQGAAGELFF. The CDR3 DNA is TGTGCCAGCAGCTTACAGGGGGCCGCCGGGGAGCTGTTTTTT. Combining the CDR3 with reference TRBV5-6 and TRBJ2-2 gives the whole variable domain DAGVTQSPTHLIKTRGQQVTLRCSPKSGHDTVSWYQQALGQGPQFIFQYYEEEERQRGNFPDRFSGHQFPNYSSELNVNALLLGDSALYLCASSLQGAAGELFFGEGSRLTVL.

This clonotype was detected a few times. This chain joins TRBV6-2 or TRBV6-3 and TRBJ1-2; TRBD1 aligns across 8 bases. V lost 4 bases and J lost 7; bases outside the gene matches: 11. The CDR3 covers 15 residues. Germline CDR1 is MNHEY and CDR2 is SVGEGT. The CDR3 loop is CASSWTGIIASGYTF. Here the CDR3 DNA reads TGTGCCAGCAGTTGGACAGGGATCATCGCTAGTGGCTACACCTTC.

This sequence joins TRBV20-1 and TRBJ1-2, with 8 nucleotides matching TRBD1. This CDR3 has 14 amino acids. Germline values: CDR1 DFQATT, CDR2 SNEGSKA (reference sequence). V shed 3 bases and J 4 bases; nucleotides not matched to a gene: 7. The CDR3: CSASLAGGGYGYTF. For the CDR3, the DNA is TGCAGTGCTAGCCTCGCAGGGGGCGGCTATGGCTACACCTTC.

This clonotype was observed at least ten times. CDR3 region: CASSFGILTEQFF. In nucleotides, the CDR3 is TGTGCCAGCAGTTTTGGTATCCTTACTGAGCAGTTCTTC. V is TRBV6-2 or TRBV6-3 and J is TRBJ2-1, with D unclear. The V and J ends lost 4 bases and 9 bases respectively, with 13 bases between them. The germline V gene encodes CDR1 MNHEY and CDR2 SVGEGT. The CDR3 has 13 residues.

This clonotype has at least ten counts. This chain uses TRBV29-1 with TRBJ1-1; 8 bases line up with TRBD1. CDR1 is SQVTM and CDR2 is ANQGSEA in the germline V gene. Losses at the gene ends were 7 bases for V and 0 bases for J; bases not matched to a gene: 4. The CDR3 has 13 residues. The CDR3 nucleotides are TGCAGCGGCACCAGGGGGCTGAACACTGAAGCTTTCTTT. It is translated as CSGTRGLNTEAFF.

The chain joins TRBV20-1 to TRBJ2-3; the D is unclear. CDR1 and CDR2 (germline): DFQATT, SNEGSKA (reference sequence). The CDR3 is 14 residues long. Trimming took 0 bases from V and 0 from J, leaving 7 bases between them. The CDR3 loop reads CSARDIDSTDTQYF. CDR3 nucleotides: TGCAGTGCTAGAGACATTGATAGCACAGATACGCAGTATTTT.

The V gene is TRBV10-3, the J gene TRBJ2-6; no firm D call. Trimming took 6 bases from V and 2 from J, leaving 23 bases between them. Germline V gene data show CDR1 as ENHRY and CDR2 as SYGVKD. The CDR3 loop spans 19 amino acids. The DNA of the CDR3 is TGTGCCATCAGACCCAATTATGGGCCGACGGATCCTGGGGCCAACGTCCTGACTTTC. It translates to CAIRPNYGPTDPGANVLTF.